These T cell receptor beta chains were read from a single sample in a study of post-analysis software for immune sequencing data. TCRdb reprocessed the PCR reads with MiXCR, giving one entry per CDR3 protein. The top ten hold roughly 4.5% of the sample, which has about 770,000 distinct CDR3 sequences, 46% seen once. The specimen sequenced was blood. The receptors shown here come from a girl between 10 and 17 years old with multiple sclerosis. The CDR3 runs from the conserved cysteine through the conserved F or W. D genes are given only for firm matches. Clone size, where shown, is once, few, many, or a class for clones that have expanded.

J gene: TRBJ2-5
D gene: TRBD2
clone size: few
V gene: TRBV6-6
CDR3 DNA: TGTGCCAGCAGTACCGGGACTAGGAGAGAGACCCAGTACTTC
CDR3 protein: CASSTGTRRETQYF

J gene: TRBJ2-7
D gene: TRBD2
clone size: few
V gene: TRBV7-2
CDR3 DNA: TGTGCCAGCAGCTTAGTGGCTAGCGGGAACTACGAGCAGTACTTC
CDR3 protein: CASSLVASGNYEQYF

J gene: TRBJ1-2
D gene: NA
clone size: NA
V gene: TRBV29-1
CDR3 DNA: TGCAGCGCTGTTTTCCAGTTTTCTTACTATGGCTACACCTTC
CDR3 protein: CSAVFQFSYYGYTF

J gene: TRBJ1-1
D gene: NA
clone size: NA
V gene: TRBV20-1
CDR3 DNA: TGCAGTGCTACGGGTACAAACTTGAACACTGAAGCTTTCTTT
CDR3 protein: CSATGTNLNTEAFF

J gene: TRBJ2-7
D gene: NA
clone size: many
V gene: TRBV29-1
CDR3 DNA: TGCAGCGTAGATAACCAGGGGGAGCAGTACTTC
CDR3 protein: CSVDNQGEQYF

J gene: TRBJ1-5
D gene: NA
clone size: few
V gene: TRBV9
CDR3 DNA: TGTGCCAGCAGCGTAGGGGGTACGGGGAATCAGCCCCAGCATTTT
CDR3 protein: CASSVGGTGNQPQHF

J gene: TRBJ2-5
D gene: TRBD1
clone size: NA
V gene: TRBV3-1
CDR3 DNA: TGTGCCAGCACCTCACAGGGGATGACGAGGGAGACCCAGTACTTC
CDR3 protein: CASTSQGMTRETQYF

J gene: TRBJ2-7
D gene: NA
clone size: few
V gene: TRBV7-9
CDR3 DNA: TGTGCCAGCAGCTGGCGAGAATACTACGAGCAGTACTTC
CDR3 protein: CASSWREYYEQYF

J gene: TRBJ2-2
D gene: TRBD1
clone size: NA
V gene: TRBV29-1
CDR3 DNA: TGCAGCGCCGCAGGGACAGGAGATGGCGGGGAGCTGTTTTTT
CDR3 protein: CSAAGTGDGGELFF

J gene: TRBJ2-1
D gene: NA
clone size: NA
V gene: TRBV4-3
CDR3 DNA: TGCGCCAGCAGCCAAGGAATCGGGAGCCTCTACAATGAGCAGTTCTTC
CDR3 protein: CASSQGIGSLYNEQFF

J gene: TRBJ1-1
D gene: NA
clone size: few
V gene: TRBV4-1
CDR3 DNA: TGCGCCAGCAGCCAAGATTTGCGCACTGAAGCTTTCTTT
CDR3 protein: CASSQDLRTEAFF

J gene: TRBJ2-5
D gene: NA
clone size: NA
V gene: TRBV25-1
CDR3 DNA: TGTGCCAGCAGTGAATGGGAGGAGGAGACCCAGTACTTC
CDR3 protein: CASSEWEEETQYF

J gene: TRBJ1-4
D gene: TRBD1
clone size: NA
V gene: TRBV9
CDR3 DNA: TGTGCCAGCAGCACAAAACAGGGGGCCGGTAATGAAAAACTGTTTTTT
CDR3 protein: CASSTKQGAGNEKLFF

J gene: TRBJ2-1
D gene: TRBD1
clone size: NA
V gene: TRBV28
CDR3 DNA: TGTGCCAGCAGTCCGTGGACAGGGGTCCTTAATGAGCAGTTCTTC
CDR3 protein: CASSPWTGVLNEQFF

J gene: TRBJ2-1
D gene: NA
clone size: NA
V gene: TRBV6-1
CDR3 DNA: TGTGCCAGCAGTAGGGGGACATCACAACACAATGAGCAGTTCTTC
CDR3 protein: CASSRGTSQHNEQFF

J gene: TRBJ2-5
D gene: TRBD1
clone size: few
V gene: TRBV7-9
CDR3 DNA: TGTGCCAGCAGCCTAACAGGGGGCGGCGAAGAGACCCAGTACTTC
CDR3 protein: CASSLTGGGEETQYF

J gene: TRBJ2-3
D gene: NA
clone size: few
V gene: TRBV29-1
CDR3 DNA: TGCAGCGTTGGTATCAAAATCGCAGATACGCAGTATTTT
CDR3 protein: CSVGIKIADTQYF

J gene: TRBJ1-1
D gene: NA
clone size: NA
V gene: TRBV28
CDR3 DNA: TGTGCCAGCAGTTTTGGCCTTACTAGGGTTAACACTGAAGCTTTCTTT
CDR3 protein: CASSFGLTRVNTEAFF

J gene: TRBJ1-6
D gene: NA
clone size: NA
V gene: TRBV15
CDR3 DNA: TGTGCCACCAGCAGAGAAGGGGGTGGCTGGGATTCACCCCTCCACTTT
CDR3 protein: CATSREGGGWDSPLHF

J gene: TRBJ2-2
D gene: NA
clone size: NA
V gene: TRBV18
CDR3 DNA: TGTGCCAGCTCACCAAGTACCGATCCAGCCCGAGAGCTGTTTTTT
CDR3 protein: CASSPSTDPARELFF

J gene: TRBJ1-2
D gene: NA
clone size: few
V gene: TRBV12-3/TRBV12-4
CDR3 DNA: TGTGCCAGCAGCCGAATTACAGGAGCCTATAACTATGGCTACACCTTC
CDR3 protein: CASSRITGAYNYGYTF

J gene: TRBJ2-3
D gene: TRBD1
clone size: NA
V gene: TRBV5-6
CDR3 DNA: TGTGCCAGCAGCTCCAAATCCGGGACAGGGAGCACAGATACGCAGTATTTT
CDR3 protein: CASSSKSGTGSTDTQYF

J gene: TRBJ1-2
D gene: NA
clone size: NA
V gene: TRBV25-1
CDR3 DNA: TGTGCCAGCAGTGAATATAGGGGGGGGACTGATGGCTACACCTTC
CDR3 protein: CASSEYRGGTDGYTF

J gene: TRBJ2-7
D gene: NA
clone size: NA
V gene: TRBV5-6
CDR3 DNA: TGTGCCAGCAGCTCCGCATCCTGGACAGCGGTCTTCTACGAGCAGTACTTC
CDR3 protein: CASSSASWTAVFYEQYF

J gene: TRBJ2-3
D gene: NA
clone size: few
V gene: TRBV29-1
CDR3 DNA: TGCAGCGTCGGACGGTTGCATCCGCCAGATACGCAGTATTTT
CDR3 protein: CSVGRLHPPDTQYF

J gene: TRBJ2-7
D gene: TRBD2
clone size: NA
V gene: TRBV7-9
CDR3 DNA: TGTGCCAGCTTGAGCGAGCGGGACTTCTACGAGCAGTACTTC
CDR3 protein: CASLSERDFYEQYF

J gene: TRBJ2-3
D gene: TRBD2
clone size: NA
V gene: TRBV6-4
CDR3 DNA: TGTGCCAGCAGTAATTATGGACTAGCGGACACAGATACGCAGTATTTT
CDR3 protein: CASSNYGLADTDTQYF

J gene: TRBJ2-7
D gene: NA
clone size: few
V gene: TRBV3-1
CDR3 DNA: TGTGCCAGCAGCCAACTAGCGAACTCCTACGAGCAGTACTTC
CDR3 protein: CASSQLANSYEQYF

J gene: TRBJ1-5
D gene: TRBD1
clone size: NA
V gene: TRBV29-1
CDR3 DNA: TGCAGCGTTGGGGGGACAGGGAAACAGCCCCAGCATTTT
CDR3 protein: CSVGGTGKQPQHF

J gene: TRBJ2-1
D gene: NA
clone size: few
V gene: TRBV20-1
CDR3 DNA: TGCAGTGCTATGTTGGCCGATGAGCAGTTCTTC
CDR3 protein: CSAMLADEQFF